This T cell receptor beta chain was observed in a study of cytomegalovirus exposure and HLA in healthy donors. Background on the study: Earlier results showed 120 million or so unique TCR beta sequences derived from roughly 180 million T cells. Of the donors genotyped, approximately 430 in all, over 80% fell in the Caucasian-associated ancestry cluster.

General study findings and limits: It was shown in a later analysis that HLA-associated TCR beta chains were more clonally expanded than other, equally common chains. Sequencing likely generated an artifact that appeared as a cluster of highly shared sequence variants.

A multiplex PCR was run with 60 Vbeta primers and 13 Jbeta primers. Using immunoSEQ multiplex PCR, the repertoire was profiled, and TCRdb retains in-frame clones only, with some absent. The data show 120,000 to 150,000 clones, over 65% seen once. Regarding this clone: No antigen is known for it.

CDR1 and CDR2 from the germline V gene are SGHTS and YDEGEE. This CDR3 is built from 19 residues. V lost 1 base to trimming and J lost 5 bases; unmatched junction nucleotides: 20. This clonotype was sampled from a man aged 40-49 years in good health and CMV-seropositive. The rearrangement links TRBV5-8 to TRBJ1-1, with 7 bases identical to TRBD1. The sequencing input was PBMCs. The CDR3 nucleotides read TGTGCCAGCAGCTTGTTGACCGCTGGAGACAGGGCCCAGTTGACTGAAGCTTTCTTT. It codes for CASSLLTAGDRAQLTEAFF.